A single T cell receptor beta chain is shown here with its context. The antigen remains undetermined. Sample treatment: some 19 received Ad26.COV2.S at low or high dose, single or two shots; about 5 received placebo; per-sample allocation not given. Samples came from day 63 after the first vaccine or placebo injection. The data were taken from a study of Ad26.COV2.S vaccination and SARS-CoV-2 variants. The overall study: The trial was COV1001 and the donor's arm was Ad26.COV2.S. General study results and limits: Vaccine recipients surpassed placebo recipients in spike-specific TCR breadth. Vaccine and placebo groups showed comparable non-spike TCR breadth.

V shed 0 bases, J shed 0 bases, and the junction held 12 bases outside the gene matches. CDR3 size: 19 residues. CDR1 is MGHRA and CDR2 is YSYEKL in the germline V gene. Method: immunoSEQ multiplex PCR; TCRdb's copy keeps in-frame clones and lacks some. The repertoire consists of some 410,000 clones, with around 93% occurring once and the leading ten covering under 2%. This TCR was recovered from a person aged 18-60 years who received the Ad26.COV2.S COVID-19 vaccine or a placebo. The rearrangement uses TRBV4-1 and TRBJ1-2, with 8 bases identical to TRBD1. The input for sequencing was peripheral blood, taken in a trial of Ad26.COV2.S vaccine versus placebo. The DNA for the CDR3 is TGCGCCAGCAGCCAAGAACCGGACAGGGCGTTTAAAGCTAACTATGGCTACACCTTC. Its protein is CASSQEPDRAFKANYGYTF.